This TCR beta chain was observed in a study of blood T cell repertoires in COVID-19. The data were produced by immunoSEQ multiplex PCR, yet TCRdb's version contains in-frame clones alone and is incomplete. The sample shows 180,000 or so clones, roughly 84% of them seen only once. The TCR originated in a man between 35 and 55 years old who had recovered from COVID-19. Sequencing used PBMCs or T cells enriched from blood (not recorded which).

For the CDR3, the DNA is TGCGCCAGCAGCTTGGCCCCTAGCGGGGGGTTCAAAGAGACCCAGTACTTC. Protein product: CASSLAPSGGFKETQYF. The chain links TRBV5-1 to TRBJ2-5, with 11 bases fitting TRBD2. The CDR3 is 17 residues long. Germline lookup yields CDR1 SGHRS and CDR2 YFSETQ. V was pared by 0 bases and J by 3 bases, with 7 bases of the junction left unmatched.